This entry describes one TCR beta chain. As for treatment: 15 to 20 received Ad26.COV2.S at low or high dose, single or two shots; roughly five received placebo; per-sample allocation not given. Sampling was done on day 63 after the first vaccine or placebo injection. Immunization relied on an Ad26 vector, which expressed Wuhan-strain SARS-CoV-2 spike. The CDR3 totals 16 residues. Germline CDR1 reads MNHEY; CDR2 reads SVGEGT. V gave up 5 bases and J gave up 8 bases, with 24 bases separating them. This entry belongs to a study of Ad26.COV2.S vaccination and SARS-CoV-2 variants. Clones were sequenced by immunoSEQ multiplex PCR, and TCRdb holds only the in-frame ones, with some missing. The table has 300,000 to 450,000 clones, about 88% seen once.

This sequence originates from a person aged 18 to 65 who received the Ad26.COV2.S COVID-19 vaccine or a placebo. The sample here was peripheral blood, taken in a trial of Ad26.COV2.S vaccine versus placebo. The V and J genes are TRBV6-2 or TRBV6-3 and TRBJ1-2; possibly TRBD1 for D (5 bases). CDR3 coding DNA: TGTGCCAGCAGTGCCCCAGACGGGAGGGGCCAGCTGGGCTACACCTTC. Translating gives CASSAPDGRGQLGYTF.